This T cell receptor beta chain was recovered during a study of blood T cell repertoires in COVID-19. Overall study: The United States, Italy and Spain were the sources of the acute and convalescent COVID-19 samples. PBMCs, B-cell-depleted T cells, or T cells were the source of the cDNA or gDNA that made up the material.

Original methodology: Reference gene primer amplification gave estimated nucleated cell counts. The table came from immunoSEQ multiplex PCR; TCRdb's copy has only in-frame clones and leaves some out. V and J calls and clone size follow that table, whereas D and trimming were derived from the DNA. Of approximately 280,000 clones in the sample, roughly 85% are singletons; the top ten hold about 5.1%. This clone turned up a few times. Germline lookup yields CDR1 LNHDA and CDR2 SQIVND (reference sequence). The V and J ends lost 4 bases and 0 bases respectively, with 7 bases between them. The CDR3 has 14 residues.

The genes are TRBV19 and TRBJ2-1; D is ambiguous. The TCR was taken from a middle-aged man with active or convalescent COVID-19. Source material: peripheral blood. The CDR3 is CASSTRGSYNEQFF. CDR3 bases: TGTGCCAGTAGTACGCGTGGCTCCTACAATGAGCAGTTCTTC.